Each of the 32 T cell receptor beta chains below was sequenced from the same sample in a study of CD8 T cells in ankylosing spondylitis. No antigen has been identified for these receptors. One entry per CDR3 protein results from TCRdb running MiXCR on the 5' RACE reads. The table shows about 700,000 distinct CDR3 sequences, with around a fifth occurring only once. Findings and limits, study-wide: What appeared characteristic of ankylosing spondylitis blood was a TCR beta motif of eight highly homologous variants.

Sequencing was performed on blood, either unsorted or a sorted T cell fraction (not recorded which). These TCRs come from a male donor with ankylosing spondylitis.

The chain carries TRBV7-9 and TRBJ2-7; 9 bases align to TRBD1. This CDR3 comprises 15 residues. The germline CDR1 and CDR2 sequences are SEHNR and FQNEAQ (reference sequence). The V and J ends lost 3 bases and 9 bases, in that order; junction bases with no gene match: 12. The CDR3 DNA follows: TGTGCCAGCAGCTTCGGGGACAGGGTATCTACGAGGCAGTACTTC. Translated: CASSFGDRVSTRQYF.

CDR3 loop: CASSPPGQGAYNEQFF. For the CDR3, the DNA is TGTGCCAGCAGTCCACCGGGACAGGGGGCCTACAATGAGCAGTTCTTC. The chain employs TRBV6-1 and TRBJ2-1, with 11 bases aligning to TRBD1. The CDR3 has 16 amino acids. CDR1 MNHNS and CDR2 SASEGT come from the germline V gene. J was trimmed by 2 bases and V by 5 bases; bases with no gene match: 5.

This clonotype came up a few times. The chain links TRBV20-1 to TRBJ2-7; possibly TRBD1 for D (5 bases). Trimming cost V 6 bases and J 3 bases, with 12 bases left between them. Germline CDR1 and CDR2: DFQATT and SNEGSKA (reference sequence). The CDR3 covers 12 residues. The CDR3 reads CSARGQFYEQYF. The CDR3 DNA follows: TGCAGTGCAAGGGGTCAGTTCTACGAGCAGTACTTC.

The rearrangement joins TRBV6-1 to TRBJ2-7; 11 bases match TRBD2. With V trimmed by 6 bases and J by 7 bases, 11 bases remained unmatched. The CDR3 totals 15 residues. Germline CDR1 MNHNS, CDR2 SASEGT. The CDR3 nucleotides are TGTGCCAGCAGGGAGGGACTAGCGGAGAAAGGGGAGCAGTACTTC. This encodes CASREGLAEKGEQYF.

In this sample, this clonotype turned up a few times. The chain employs TRBV18 and TRBJ2-1; D unclear. This CDR3 spans 14 amino acids. The germline gives CDR1 KGHSH, CDR2 LQKENI. V lost 1 base and J 8 bases, leaving 12 bases between the germline ends. The CDR3 sequence is CASSPLVMVDEQFF. The CDR3 nucleotides read TGTGCCAGCTCACCACTAGTTATGGTCGATGAGCAGTTCTTC.

The rearrangement uses TRBV7-9 and TRBJ2-5; TRBD1 agrees at 7 bases. Germline CDR1 SEHNR, CDR2 FQNEAQ (reference sequence). Unmatched junction bases numbered 6, after V lost 4 bases and J lost 1 base. The CDR3 covers 15 residues. The DNA of the CDR3 is TGTGCCAGCAGCTCGACAGGGAGAAGCCAAGAGACCCAGTACTTC. This codes for CASSSTGRSQETQYF. Filled out from reference TRBV7-9 and TRBJ2-5, the complete variable domain reads DTGVSQNPRHKITKRGQNVTFRCDPISEHNRLYWYRQTLGQGPEFLTYFQNEAQLEKSRLLSDRFSAERPKGSFSTLEIQRTEQGDSAMYLCASSSTGRSQETQYFGPGTRLLVL.

This clonotype was detected many times. V gene TRBV5-1 combines with J gene TRBJ2-3; 8 nucleotides agree with TRBD2. The germline CDR1 and CDR2 sequences are SGHRS and YFSETQ. The CDR3 is 16 amino acids. V shed 3 bases and J 3 bases; nucleotides not matched to a gene: 9. DNA for the CDR3: TGCGCCAGCAGCTCCTTTCGGGGGGGGGGAACAGATACGCAGTATTTT. It is translated as CASSSFRGGGTDTQYF.

This clonotype was picked up a small number of times. This chain joins TRBV4-3 and TRBJ1-1, with D unclear. Germline values: CDR1 LGHNA, CDR2 YSLEER. This CDR3 has 18 residues. With 0 bases removed from V and 3 bases from J, the gap between germline ends came to 20 bases. The CDR3 DNA reads TGCGCCAGCAGCCAAGATAGCGTATTGCGGATTGGAGACACTGAAGCTTTCTTT. Protein: CASSQDSVLRIGDTEAFF.

The chain combines TRBV7-2 with TRBJ1-1, with D hard to call. The germline gives CDR1 SGHTA, CDR2 FQGNSA. The CDR3 contains 14 residues. V was trimmed by 3 bases and J by 6 bases, leaving 14 bases between them. CDR3 in DNA: TGTGCCAGCAGCTTCCATTCTTCGGGCGCTGAAGCTTTCTTT. Its protein is CASSFHSSGAEAFF.

The V call is TRBV6-2 or TRBV6-3, the J call TRBJ1-1; D is unclear. V gave up 6 bases and J gave up 1 base, with 15 bases separating them. The CDR3 is made up of 15 amino acids. CDR1 and CDR2 from the germline V gene are MNHEY and SVGEGT. DNA of the CDR3: TGTGCCAGCAGCCCTCTCCGGGTCGGGAACACTGAAGCTTTCTTT. Translated, it gives CASSPLRVGNTEAFF.

As DNA, the CDR3 is TGTGCCAGCACCGGGACTAGCGGGGAGAGCTCCTACAATGAGCAGTTCTTC. It encodes CASTGTSGESSYNEQFF. The V gene is TRBV4-2, the J gene TRBJ2-1; 13 bases are a match to TRBD2. The junction had 6 bases not matched to a gene; V was cut back by 7 bases and J by 0 bases. In germline, CDR1 is LGHNA, CDR2 YNFKEQ. The CDR3 totals 17 residues.

This clonotype has just a few counts. This rearrangement joins TRBV5-1 to TRBJ1-5; no firm D call. Germline V gives CDR1 SGHRS, CDR2 YFSETQ. The CDR3 consists of 16 residues. V lost 1 base and J 4 bases, leaving 15 bases between the germline ends. Written as DNA, the CDR3 is TGCGCCAGCAGCTTGTTGGCAGTTATTGGGAATCAGCCCCAGCATTTT. Amino acids: CASSLLAVIGNQPQHF. Using reference TRBV5-1 and TRBJ1-5 for the parts outside the CDR3, the full variable domain is KAGVTQTPRYLIKTRGQQVTLSCSPISGHRSVSWYQQTPGQGLQFLFEYFSETQRNKGNFPGRFSGRQFSNSRSEMNVSTLELGDSALYLCASSLLAVIGNQPQHFGDGTRLSIL.

This rearrangement joins TRBV3-1 to TRBJ2-1; 14 bases match TRBD2. This CDR3 comprises 18 residues. After removal of 4 bases from V and 9 bases from J, the junction contained 14 bases not matched to a gene. Germline V CDR1 and CDR2: LGHDT, YNNKEL (reference sequence). The CDR3 protein is CASSRLQTTGTSGGEQFF. For the CDR3, the DNA is TGTGCCAGCAGCCGACTCCAAACAACCGGGACTAGCGGGGGTGAGCAGTTCTTC.

This sequence joins TRBV20-1 and TRBJ1-5; 9 bases map to TRBD1. Germline values: CDR1 DFQATT, CDR2 SNEGSKA (reference sequence). J lost 4 bases, V lost 6 bases, and 7 bases had no gene match. CDR3 length equals 14 residues. The CDR3 loop is CSATDRGWNQPQHF. The CDR3 DNA reads as TGCAGTGCCACGGACAGGGGATGGAATCAGCCCCAGCATTTT.

This clonotype was counted a few times. This sequence joins TRBV5-1 and TRBJ2-1; D not resolved. CDR1 and CDR2 (germline): SGHRS, YFSETQ. Trimming took off 0 bases at V and 4 bases at J, with 11 bases between the two ends. The CDR3 is 15 residues long. The CDR3 nucleotides are TGCGCCAGCAGCTTGGGTCTAACTGGGTACAATGAGCAGTTCTTC. It is translated as CASSLGLTGYNEQFF. The full variable domain, completed using reference TRBV5-1 and TRBJ2-1, is KAGVTQTPRYLIKTRGQQVTLSCSPISGHRSVSWYQQTPGQGLQFLFEYFSETQRNKGNFPGRFSGRQFSNSRSEMNVSTLELGDSALYLCASSLGLTGYNEQFFGPGTRLTVL.

A few counts support this clonotype. This chain connects TRBV5-6 to TRBJ2-2; TRBD1 might be the D (5 bases). Trimming took 2 bases from V and 7 from J, leaving 12 bases between them. The CDR3 contains 14 residues. The germline V gene encodes CDR1 SGHDT and CDR2 YYEEEE. CDR3 in DNA: TGTGCCAGCAGCTTTAACCTACAGGTCGGGGAGCTGTTTTTT. Encoded protein: CASSFNLQVGELFF.

The sample holds a few counts of this clonotype. This chain connects TRBV20-1 to TRBJ2-2, with 10 bases aligning to TRBD2. V gave up 0 bases and J gave up 5 bases; unmatched junction bases: 9. The CDR3 loop spans 17 amino acids. Germline CDR1 reads DFQATT; CDR2 reads SNEGSKA (reference sequence). In nucleotides, the CDR3 is TGCAGTGCTAGAGATGGGCTAGCGGGAGTGGGGACCGGGGAGCTGTTTTTT. Translating gives CSARDGLAGVGTGELFF.

This clonotype has a count of ten or more. The chain couples TRBV10-3 to TRBJ2-1; TRBD2 matches 8 bases. This CDR3 contains 15 residues. Germline CDR1 and CDR2: ENHRY and SYGVKD. J was trimmed by 7 bases and V by 2 bases; bases with no gene match: 7. The CDR3 DNA follows: TGTGCCATCAGTGAGCCCGGGACTAGAGGTAATGAGCAGTTCTTC. It translates to CAISEPGTRGNEQFF.

This clonotype was observed a few times. The genes are TRBV18 and TRBJ2-5; D remains unclear. Trimming removed 5 bases from V and 4 bases from J, with 8 bases in between. This CDR3 region has 12 residues. Germline V gives CDR1 KGHSH, CDR2 LQKENI. As DNA, the CDR3 is TGTGCCAGCTCAGCTTCATTAGAGACCCAGTACTTC. It encodes CASSASLETQYF. The complete variable domain, with remaining parts taken from reference TRBV18 and TRBJ2-5, reads NAGVMQNPRHLVRRRGQEARLRCSPMKGHSHVYWYRQLPEEGLKFMVYLQKENIIDESGMPKERFSAEFPKEGPSILRIQQVVRGDSAAYFCASSASLETQYFGPGTRLLVL.

This clonotype was picked up a small number of times. The V and J genes are TRBV29-1 and TRBJ1-1; D remains unclear. Germline CDR1 reads SQVTM; CDR2 reads ANQGSEA. This CDR3 is built from 12 residues. V shed 4 bases and J shed 2 bases, with 8 bases lying between them. The CDR3 here is CSVVRENTEAFF. The CDR3 nucleotides read TGCAGCGTTGTGAGAGAAAACACTGAAGCTTTCTTT.

V and J are TRBV20-1 and TRBJ1-2, with D maybe TRBD1 (6 bases). Trimming removed 6 bases at V and 8 bases at J, with 19 bases between. In germline, CDR1 is DFQATT, CDR2 SNEGSKA (reference sequence). CDR3 length equals 13 residues. In DNA form, the CDR3 reads TGCAGTGCCCCCGACCCCCGGACAGACGGCTACACCTTC. Encoded protein: CSAPDPRTDGYTF.

This clonotype has a handful of counts. V and J are TRBV2 and TRBJ2-7; the match to TRBD2 covers 13 bases. After removal of 3 bases from V and 6 bases from J, the junction contained 5 bases not matched to a gene. The CDR3 has 15 residues. CDR1 and CDR2 (germline): SNHLY, FYNNEI. The CDR3 coding sequence is TGTGCCAGCAGTGAGGTTGGACTAGCGGGAGCCGAGCAGTACTTC. Translated, it gives CASSEVGLAGAEQYF.

The chain joins TRBV6-1 to TRBJ1-5; D not certain. The V and J ends lost 7 bases and 3 bases respectively, with 13 bases between them. Germline values: CDR1 MNHNS, CDR2 SASEGT. The CDR3 is made up of 14 amino acids. The CDR3 nucleotides read TGTGCCAGCAAACCGGGAGGGCTCAATCAGCCCCAGCATTTT. Its translation: CASKPGGLNQPQHF.

Many counts were recorded for this clonotype. This rearrangement joins TRBV12-3 or TRBV12-4 to TRBJ2-4; maybe TRBD2 (5 bases). Trimming removed 6 bases at V and 0 bases at J, with 12 bases between. The length of the CDR3 is 15 residues. The CDR3 DNA reads TGTGCCAGCAGACCTGACTACTTAGCCAAAAACATTCAGTACTTC. Translated: CASRPDYLAKNIQYF.

The chain joins TRBV7-9 to TRBJ2-7; D possibly uses TRBD1 or TRBD2 (5 bases each). V was cut by 4 bases and J by 2 bases, with 15 bases left in between. Germline assignment: CDR1 SEHNR and CDR2 FQNEAQ (reference sequence). The CDR3 has 15 residues. The CDR3 DNA follows: TGTGCCAGCAGCTCTACCGGGACCGACCCCTACGAGCAGTACTTC. Its protein is CASSSTGTDPYEQYF.

The J gene is TRBJ2-1, the V gene TRBV6-1, with D perhaps TRBD1 (6 bases). The germline gives CDR1 MNHNS, CDR2 SASEGT. This CDR3 is built from 12 residues. The ends were cut back, 4 bases at V and 15 bases at J, with 16 bases in the middle. In nucleotides, the CDR3 is TGTGCCAGCAGTGGGAAAACAGGGAGTGGGTTCTTC. Residues: CASSGKTGSGFF.

This clonotype was counted between two and nine times. V and J are TRBV15 and TRBJ1-4; D might be TRBD1 (5 bases). The CDR3 extends over 15 amino acids. The germline CDR1 and CDR2 sequences are LNHNV and YYDKDF (reference sequence). Trimming removed 2 bases at V and 5 bases at J, with 12 bases between. The CDR3 DNA is TGTGCCACCAGCAGAACCGGGACTTTAAATGAAAAACTGTTTTTT. Translating it yields CATSRTGTLNEKLFF.

This rearrangement joins TRBV20-1 to TRBJ1-5; 7 bases agree with TRBD1. From germline, CDR1 is DFQATT and CDR2 SNEGSKA (reference sequence). V lost 3 bases to trimming and J lost 0 bases; unmatched junction nucleotides: 17. This CDR3 has 19 residues. The CDR3 is CSASGGRGRLLDSNQPQHF. CDR3 coding DNA: TGCAGTGCTAGCGGTGGCAGGGGGAGGCTGTTGGATAGCAATCAGCCCCAGCATTTT.

This clonotype was detected ten times or more. V gene TRBV4-3 combines with J gene TRBJ2-2; 7 bases match TRBD1. This CDR3 has 14 residues. With 3 bases clipped from V and 6 bases from J, the junction kept 4 bases outside the gene matches. Germline V gives CDR1 LGHNA, CDR2 YSLEER. CDR3 in DNA: TGCGCCAGCAGCCAGACAGGGAATGCCGGGGAGCTGTTTTTT. This sequence encodes CASSQTGNAGELFF.

This clonotype occurred a few times. The rearrangement uses TRBV11-2 and TRBJ1-5; D unclear. The germline V gene has CDR1 SGHAT and CDR2 FQNNGV. Trimming shortened V by 6 bases and J by 9 bases, and 18 bases separated the two germline ends. The CDR3 is made up of 14 amino acids. CDR3 loop: CASSFDTGDWPQHF. The CDR3 DNA sequence: TGTGCCAGCAGTTTTGACACGGGTGACTGGCCCCAGCATTTT.

J is TRBJ2-7 and V is TRBV11-2; the match to TRBD2 covers 13 bases. Germline values: CDR1 SGHAT, CDR2 FQNNGV. With V trimmed by 5 bases and J by 7 bases, 8 bases remained unmatched. The CDR3 is 15 residues long. The CDR3 protein is CASSPWTSGGGEQYF. The CDR3, as DNA: TGTGCCAGCAGCCCCTGGACTAGCGGGGGCGGTGAGCAGTACTTC.

V is TRBV4-2 and J is TRBJ2-1, with TRBD2 identical over 7 bases. The J segment lost 11 bases and the V segment lost 6 bases, leaving 4 bases of the junction unmatched. The V gene's germline CDR1 is LGHNA and CDR2 YNFKEQ. CDR3 size: 11 residues. The CDR3 DNA reads TGTGCCAGCAGAGAGCGGGAACAGCAGTTCTTC. It specifies CASREREQQFF.